One sample yielded the 4 T cell receptor beta chains listed below, sequenced in a study of OX40 agonist ivuxolimab in advanced cancers. Sequencing used immunoSEQ multiplex PCR; TCRdb keeps in-frame clones, though not all of them. The sample holds 40,000 to 45,000 clones, 85% to 90% seen once. The material sequenced was CD4+ or CD8+ T cells sorted from blood, taken in a trial of the OX40 agonist ivuxolimab. The origin of the receptors is an adult with an advanced solid tumor such as melanoma, head and neck, liver or kidney cancer.

The chain has TRBV7-6 and TRBJ1-3, with 11 bases identical to TRBD1. CDR1 and CDR2 from the germline V gene are SGHVS and FNYEAQ. The CDR3 has 16 amino acids. Trimming at V came to 4 bases and at J to 0 bases, leaving 2 bases not matched to a gene. The CDR3 DNA is TGTGCCAGCAGCTACGGACAGGGGGCCTCTGGAAACACCATATATTTT. Protein: CASSYGQGASGNTIYF.

This clone has just one count. J is TRBJ2-1 and V is TRBV6-5, with no clear D. The ends were cut back, 0 bases at V and 11 bases at J, with 14 bases in the middle. The germline gives CDR1 MNHEY, CDR2 SVGAGI. CDR3 size: 14 residues. This chain's CDR3 is CASSYSLTSSKQFF. The CDR3 coding sequence is TGTGCCAGCAGTTACTCCCTGACTTCTAGTAAGCAGTTCTTC.

The chain uses TRBV19 and TRBJ1-1; 7 bases are a match to TRBD1. The CDR3 consists of 15 residues. Germline V gives CDR1 LNHDA, CDR2 SQIVND (reference sequence). V lost 3 bases to trimming and J lost 3 bases; unmatched junction nucleotides: 7. The CDR3 coding sequence is TGTGCCAGTAGTATTGTCTTCGACAGGGACACTGAAGCTTTCTTT. Residues: CASSIVFDRDTEAFF.

This clone showed up just once. This sequence joins TRBV2 and TRBJ2-3, with 7 bases matching TRBD2. Trimming cost V 10 bases and J 0 bases; bases outside gene matches: 4. Germline V gene data show CDR1 as SNHLY and CDR2 as FYNNEI. The CDR3 has 13 residues. The chain's CDR3 is CAKRAGSTDTQYF. CDR3 DNA: TGTGCCAAGAGAGCGGGGAGCACAGATACGCAGTATTTT.